The entry that follows covers one TCR beta chain sequence. Its specificity is unknown. This sample was taken from a study of early T cells in non-severe SARS-CoV-2 infection. The study, taken as a whole, reports: In VDJdb matching, anti-spike CD8 responses were favored while private and CD4 specificities went missing.

A single record per CDR3 protein comes from TCRdb applying MiXCR to the 5' RACE reads. The sample shows 75,000 to 90,000 distinct CDR3 sequences, about 6% of them seen only once. Per germline, CDR1 SGHRS and CDR2 YFSETQ. V shed 2 bases, J shed 6 bases, and the junction held 5 bases outside the gene matches. The length of the CDR3 is 14 residues. Material: whole blood. The TCR originated in an adult who was a healthcare worker with PCR-confirmed SARS-CoV-2 infection or an uninfected control (not recorded which). The chain is built from TRBV5-1 and TRBJ1-2; 9 nucleotides match TRBD1. The CDR3 reads CASSLPGQGDGYTF. CDR3 sequence (DNA): TGCGCCAGCAGCTTACCGGGACAGGGAGATGGCTACACCTTC.